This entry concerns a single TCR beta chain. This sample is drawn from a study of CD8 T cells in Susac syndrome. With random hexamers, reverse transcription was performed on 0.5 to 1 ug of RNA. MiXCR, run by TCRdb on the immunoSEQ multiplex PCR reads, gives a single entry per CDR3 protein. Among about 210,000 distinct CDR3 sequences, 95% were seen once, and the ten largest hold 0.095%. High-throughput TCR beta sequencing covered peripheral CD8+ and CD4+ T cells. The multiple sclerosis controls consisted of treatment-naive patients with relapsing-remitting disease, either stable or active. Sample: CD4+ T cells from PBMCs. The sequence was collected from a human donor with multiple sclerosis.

CDR3 region: CASSSPWGPSEQYF. CDR3 in DNA: TGTGCCAGCAGCTCGCCATGGGGGCCTTCCGAGCAGTACTTC. The gene calls are TRBV7-2 and TRBJ2-7; maybe TRBD1 (6 bases). The germline V and J ends were trimmed by 4 bases and 6 bases, with 16 bases remaining between them. The CDR3 covers 14 residues. The germline V gene encodes CDR1 SGHTA and CDR2 FQGNSA. Full variable domain (rest looked up from reference TRBV7-2 and TRBJ2-7): GAGVSQSPSNKVTEKGKDVELRCDPISGHTALYWYRQSLGQGLEFLIYFQGNSAPDKSGLPSDRFSAERTGGSVSTLTIQRTQQEDSAVYLCASSSPWGPSEQYFGPGTRLTVT.